This T cell receptor beta chain was retrieved from a study of cytomegalovirus exposure and HLA in healthy donors. Use of 60 Vbeta and 13 Jbeta primers characterized the PCR. Generated by immunoSEQ multiplex PCR, the TCRdb table keeps only in-frame clones and is missing some. The sample has tens of thousands of clones; over 60% are singletons. The CDR3 loop spans 15 amino acids. Germline assignment: CDR1 SGHNT and CDR2 YYREEE (reference sequence). The ends lost 4 bases at V and 5 bases at J; junction bases unmatched: 11. The sequenced sample consisted of PBMCs. This clonotype was sampled from a woman in her thirties or forties in good health and CMV-seropositive. This chain links TRBV5-4 with TRBJ2-5; 7 nucleotides agree with TRBD2. The CDR3 region is CASSDPASGRETQYF. The CDR3 coding sequence is TGTGCCAGCAGCGACCCTGCTAGCGGTCGGGAGACCCAGTACTTC. The complete variable domain, with remaining parts taken from reference TRBV5-4 and TRBJ2-5, reads ETGVTQSPTHLIKTRGQQVTLRCSSQSGHNTVSWYQQALGQGPQFIFQYYREEENGRGNFPPRFSGLQFPNYSSELNVNALELDDSALYLCASSDPASGRETQYFGPGTRLLVL.